A single sample is the source of the 8 T cell receptor beta chains below, sequenced in a study of molecular identifiers for immune sequencing clone quantification. One entry per CDR3 protein results from TCRdb running MiXCR on the PCR reads. This sample carries roughly 100,000 distinct CDR3 sequences, 35% of them seen once, and the ten largest clones take approximately 9.8%. The specimen was naive CD8+ T cells from blood, with Jurkat cell RNA spiked in. The subset was: FACS-sorted CD8+CD4-CCR7+CD45RA+ naive T cells. The source of these receptors is a human donor in good health. Some libraries in this study had Jurkat cell RNA spiked in.

This chain uses TRBV18 with TRBJ1-2; the D is unclear. Trimming removed 1 base at V and 6 bases at J, with 18 bases between. This CDR3 has 16 amino acids. Germline V lookup: CDR1 KGHSH, CDR2 LQKENI. The CDR3 protein is CASSPQEGTQPHGYTF. CDR3 nucleotides: TGTGCCAGCTCACCACAAGAGGGTACACAACCCCATGGCTACACCTTC.

The chain couples TRBV11-2 to TRBJ2-1; D is uncertain. The germline CDR1 and CDR2 sequences are SGHAT and FQNNGV. CDR3 length: 11 amino acids. V lost 4 bases and J 5 bases, leaving 3 bases between the germline ends. CDR3 nucleotides: TGTGCCAGCAGCTCAAACAATGAGCAGTTCTTC. This sequence encodes CASSSNNEQFF.

The gene calls are TRBV11-2 and TRBJ2-7, with a tentative D call TRBD2 (6 bases). In germline, CDR1 is SGHAT, CDR2 FQNNGV. The CDR3 contains 13 residues. The germline V and J ends were trimmed by 7 bases and 9 bases, with 19 bases remaining between them. This CDR3 is CASTPGDHNGQYF. DNA for the CDR3: TGTGCCAGCACCCCGGGGGACCACAACGGGCAGTACTTC. Full variable domain (outside the CDR3, taken from reference TRBV11-2 and TRBJ2-7): EAGVAQSPRYKIIEKRQSVAFWCNPISGHATLYWYQQILGQGPKLLIQFQNNGVVDDSQLPKDRFSAERLKGVDSTLKIQPAKLEDSAVYLCASTPGDHNGQYFGPGTRLTVT.

V gene TRBV4-3 combines with J gene TRBJ2-3; D might be TRBD2 (6 bases). The V end lost 0 bases, the J end lost 1 base, and 11 bases lay between the germline ends. There are 16 residues in the CDR3. Germline V CDR1 and CDR2: LGHNA, YSLEER. The CDR3 sequence is CASSQEVGEGTDTQYF. CDR3 DNA sequence: TGCGCCAGCAGCCAAGAGGTCGGGGAGGGCACAGATACGCAGTATTTT.

This clonotype was seen repeatedly, ten times or more. The chain is built from TRBV28 and TRBJ2-3; a possible D gene is TRBD2 (5 bases). Trimming removed 5 bases at V and 7 bases at J, with 19 bases between. This CDR3 is 15 amino acids long. CDR1 and CDR2 from the germline V gene are MDHEN and SYDVKM. The CDR3 DNA follows: TGTGCCAGCAGTCCCAGTGCCCCGGGGTTTTATACGCAGTATTTT. Its translation is CASSPSAPGFYTQYF.

The rearrangement links TRBV9 to TRBJ1-5; possibly TRBD1 for D (6 bases). Trimming removed 3 bases at V and 0 bases at J, with 7 bases between. The CDR3 loop spans 14 amino acids. The germline CDR1 and CDR2 sequences are SGDLS and YYNGEE. The CDR3: CASSGTDSNQPQHF. CDR3 in DNA: TGTGCCAGCAGCGGGACAGATAGCAATCAGCCCCAGCATTTT.

This clonotype came up a few times. The V call is TRBV28, the J call TRBJ1-5, with D perhaps TRBD1 (5 bases). Trimming shortened V by 3 bases and J by 6 bases, and 12 bases separated the two germline ends. The CDR3 contains 14 residues. Germline assignment: CDR1 MDHEN and CDR2 SYDVKM. The CDR3 nucleotides are TGTGCCAGCAGTTTTTGGGGGAACACTCAGCCCCAGCATTTT. Translated: CASSFWGNTQPQHF.

This clonotype was detected ten times or more. The rearrangement uses TRBV9 and TRBJ1-5, with unresolved D. Germline V gene lookup returns CDR1 SGDLS and CDR2 YYNGEE. CDR3 size: 13 residues. The V and J ends lost 0 bases and 6 bases respectively, with 7 bases between them. CDR3 in DNA: TGTGCCAGCAGCGTAGGAGGTTCTCAGCCCCAGCATTTT. Translation gives CASSVGGSQPQHF.